This is a list of T cell receptor beta chains from one sample in a study of blood T cell repertoires in COVID-19. Sequencing used immunoSEQ multiplex PCR; TCRdb keeps in-frame clones, though not all of them. Seen here are approximately 400,000 clones, 80% to 85% observed once, and the top ten hold around 5.1%. Input material: PBMCs or T cells enriched from blood (not recorded which). These receptor sequences come from a woman aged 50 to 60 who had recovered from COVID-19. The CDR3 runs from the conserved cysteine through the conserved F or W. D genes are given only for firm matches. Only part of the rows carry a size: once, few, many, or a class if the clone is expanded.

j_call	d_call	clone_size	v_call	cdr3_nt	cdr3_aa
TRBJ1-3	NA	NA	TRBV14	TGTGCCAGCAGCCAAACAGGAAACACCATATATTTT	CASSQTGNTIYF
TRBJ1-2	TRBD1	NA	TRBV2	TGTGCCAGCACCGGAGACAGGGGGGGTAGTTACACCTTC	CASTGDRGGSYTF
TRBJ1-1	NA	NA	TRBV5-1	TGCGCCAGCAAACCAGGGTTGGACACTGAAGCTTTCTTT	CASKPGLDTEAFF
TRBJ2-1	NA	NA	TRBV9	TGTGCCAGCAGCCCCCGGCAGGGTACATACAATGAGCAGTTCTTC	CASSPRQGTYNEQFF
TRBJ2-7	NA	NA	TRBV5-5	TGTGCCAGCAGCCCGGATCCCCAGGGGGGTCCCTACGAGCAGTACTTC	CASSPDPQGGPYEQYF
TRBJ2-2	TRBD1	few	TRBV7-3	TGTGCCAGCAGCCCACAGGGGACCACCGGGGAGCTGTTTTTT	CASSPQGTTGELFF
TRBJ1-1	NA	NA	TRBV6-5	TGTGCCAGCAGTAAGCAGGGCGGGAGCACTGAAGCTTTCTTT	CASSKQGGSTEAFF
TRBJ1-5	TRBD1	NA	TRBV19	TGTGCCAGTAGTATAGGTCGGGACAGGGGCGGTCAGCCCCAGCATTTT	CASSIGRDRGGQPQHF
TRBJ1-1	TRBD1	NA	TRBV11-3	TGTGCCACCAAGCAGGGGGACACAGACACTGAAGCTTTCTTT	CATKQGDTDTEAFF
TRBJ1-6	TRBD1	NA	TRBV27	TGTGCCAGCAGGGGACAGGTCAATTCACCCCTCCACTTT	CASRGQVNSPLHF
TRBJ1-1	NA	few	TRBV5-1	TGCGCCAGCAGCGAGCTCCCCTTATCGATGAACACTGAAGCTTTCTTT	CASSELPLSMNTEAFF
TRBJ1-2	TRBD1	NA	TRBV6-5	TGTGCCAGCAGCGCAGGGGGAGGTGAGGGAAATGGCTACACCTTC	CASSAGGGEGNGYTF
TRBJ2-7	TRBD1	NA	TRBV5-6	TGTGCCAGCAGCTGGGGACAGGGGGGATACGAGCAGTACTTC	CASSWGQGGYEQYF
TRBJ1-3	NA	few	TRBV30	TGTGCCTGGAGCCCCGACGCAGCGGGAAACACCATATATTTT	CAWSPDAAGNTIYF
TRBJ1-2	NA	NA	TRBV6-1	TGTGCCAGCAGTGGCCAAAGACCGGGACAACCTTCAAGGGGTAACTATGGCTACACCTTC	CASSGQRPGQPSRGNYGYTF
TRBJ1-5	NA	few	TRBV29-1	TGCAGCGTAGGACAGAGCCTTAATCAGCCCCAGCATTTT	CSVGQSLNQPQHF
TRBJ1-2	TRBD1	NA	TRBV5-4	TGTGCCAGCAGCCAAACCGGGACAGGGGGCATGGGAGGCTACACCTTC	CASSQTGTGGMGGYTF
TRBJ1-4	NA	few	TRBV28	TGTGCCAGCAGTTTAACGGGGGGGCGGCAGCTGTTTTTT	CASSLTGGRQLFF
TRBJ2-1	TRBD2	NA	TRBV3-1/TRBV3-2	TGTGCCAGCAGCCGAGGACTAGCGGGGGGCGGTGAGCAGTTCTTC	CASSRGLAGGGEQFF
TRBJ1-4	NA	NA	TRBV12-3/TRBV12-4	TGTGCCAGCAGTCGACAGGTTGGGGAAAAACTGTTTTTT	CASSRQVGEKLFF
TRBJ1-4	NA	NA	TRBV3-1/TRBV3-2	TGTGCCAGCAGCTCACAGGGCACCTTTGAAAAACTGTTTTTT	CASSSQGTFEKLFF
TRBJ1-6	TRBD1	NA	TRBV7-9	TGTGCCAGCAGCCTTGGGACAGCGAATAATTCACCCCTCCACTTT	CASSLGTANNSPLHF
TRBJ2-3	TRBD2	NA	TRBV14	TGTGCCAGCAGCCCGCGACTAGCGGGGTTCACAGATACGCAGTATTTT	CASSPRLAGFTDTQYF
TRBJ1-1	NA	NA	TRBV30	TGTGCCTGGAGTCCGATAGCGGGCACTGAAGCTTTCTTT	CAWSPIAGTEAFF
TRBJ2-7	NA	NA	TRBV19	TGTGCCAGTAGCCTAGGGGGCGAGCAGTACTTC	CASSLGGEQYF
TRBJ1-2	NA	once	TRBV4-3	TGCGCCAGCAGCCAAGATCTTCAGGGCTCAGGGTGGGGCTACACCTTC	CASSQDLQGSGWGYTF